This TCR beta chain was found in a study of T-cell memory formation after mild COVID-19. Constant-segment-primed 5'RACE gave TCR alpha and TCR beta cDNA libraries with sample barcodes and UMIs. TCRdb processed the 5' RACE reads anew with MiXCR; each CDR3 protein has one entry. This sample has about 250,000 distinct CDR3 sequences, with 15% to 17% found just once. The sequencing input was PBMCs or a T cell subset sorted from them (not recorded which). This sequence was found in an adult woman who had mild COVID-19 (a few samples of this study predate the infection). Cell type and time point are not known.

For the CDR3, the DNA is TGCAGTGCTAGCAAAGAGATCCTAATCCGGGACACCCGAAGCGGCTACACCTTC. Its translation: CSASKEILIRDTRSGYTF. This chain connects TRBV20-1 to TRBJ1-2, with a possible D match to TRBD1 (6 bases). CDR1 and CDR2 (germline): DFQATT, SNEGSKA (reference sequence). V was pared by 3 bases and J by 8 bases, with 31 bases between. The CDR3 is 18 residues long.